Listed here are 10 T cell receptor beta chains from one sample, sequenced in a study of shared T cell receptors in the human thymus. Sequencing used immunoSEQ multiplex PCR; TCRdb keeps in-frame clones, though not all of them. Found here are over 650,000 clones, roughly 86% of them singletons; the top ten hold roughly 0.0087%. The same sample was also used in a study of human thymus T cells.

Sequencing was performed on thymocytes. These receptors were collected from a boy less than two years old with a congenital heart defect.

V and J are TRBV19 and TRBJ2-7; D may be TRBD2 (5 bases). Trimming shortened V by 3 bases and J by 2 bases, and 20 bases separated the two germline ends. The CDR3 extends over 17 amino acids. In germline, CDR1 is LNHDA, CDR2 SQIVND (reference sequence). CDR3: CASSIHLVSRVAYEQYF. In nucleotides, the CDR3 is TGTGCCAGTAGTATTCATCTCGTCTCGCGGGTCGCCTACGAGCAGTACTTC.

This clone showed up just once. This rearrangement joins TRBV4-1 to TRBJ1-5; 7 bases are shared with TRBD1. Germline V gene sequence: CDR1 MGHRA, CDR2 YSYEKL. The J segment lost 2 bases and the V segment lost 0 bases, leaving 10 bases of the junction unmatched. The CDR3 runs to 18 residues. The CDR3 region has the DNA TGCGCCAGCAGCCAAGATGACAGGGACGGTGAAGGCAATCAGCCCCAGCATTTT. Translation: CASSQDDRDGEGNQPQHF.

The chain links TRBV10-3 to TRBJ2-7, with a tentative D call TRBD2 (6 bases). The CDR3 is 18 residues long. Trimming stripped 0 bases from V and 6 bases from J, with 24 bases between. Germline CDR1 ENHRY, CDR2 SYGVKD. The CDR3 loop reads CAISESIKGTRRLSEQYF. CDR3 bases: TGTGCCATCAGTGAGTCGATTAAGGGGACTCGGAGGTTGAGCGAGCAGTACTTC.

V and J are TRBV27 and TRBJ2-7; TRBD1 aligns across 7 bases. This CDR3 region has 17 residues. With V trimmed by 5 bases and J by 3 bases, 16 bases remained unmatched. Germline V CDR1 and CDR2: MNHEY, SMNVEV (reference sequence). The CDR3 is CASSIRIGQVHVYEQYF. The CDR3 DNA sequence: TGTGCCAGCAGTATCAGAATTGGACAGGTCCACGTCTACGAGCAGTACTTC.

This sequence joins TRBV12-5 and TRBJ2-1, with 10 nucleotides matching TRBD1. The length of the CDR3 is 17 residues. J was trimmed by 3 bases and V by 2 bases; bases with no gene match: 7. Germline assignment: CDR1 LGHNT and CDR2 FRNRAP. Here the CDR3 DNA reads TGTGCTAGTGGTTTGCCCCCAGGGACAGGGGACTACAATGAGCAGTTCTTC. Translated, it gives CASGLPPGTGDYNEQFF.

The chain links TRBV5-1 to TRBJ1-2; D remains ambiguous. This CDR3 contains 13 residues. Looked up from germline, CDR1 is SGHRS and CDR2 is YFSETQ. V was pared by 0 bases and J by 0 bases, with 3 bases between. The CDR3 nucleotides read TGCGCCAGCAGCTTGGACACTAACTATGGCTACACCTTC. It specifies CASSLDTNYGYTF.

The chain uses TRBV7-8 and TRBJ1-1, with 9 bases identical to TRBD1. The junction had 6 bases not matched to a gene; V was cut back by 8 bases and J by 5 bases. Germline assignment: CDR1 SGHVS and CDR2 FQNEAQ. CDR3 size: 13 residues. The CDR3 DNA is TGTGCCAGCGCGGGACAGGGCGGAACTGAAGCTTTCTTT. Its protein product is CASAGQGGTEAFF.

J is TRBJ2-7 and V is TRBV2; 15 bases match TRBD2. CDR1 SNHLY and CDR2 FYNNEI come from the germline V gene. With 6 bases clipped from V and 7 bases from J, the junction kept 4 bases outside the gene matches. This CDR3 comprises 14 residues. In DNA, the CDR3 is TGTGCCAGCAGACGGACTAGCGGGGGGGAAGAGCAGTACTTC. Protein: CASRRTSGGEEQYF.

The CDR3 coding sequence is TGTGCCAGCAGCCAGGCTCGGGAGCGGGACACCGGGGAGCTGTTTTTT. This gives the protein CASSQARERDTGELFF. This chain connects TRBV5-4 to TRBJ2-2; D is possibly TRBD2 (6 bases). This CDR3 has 16 residues. Germline V CDR1 and CDR2: SGHNT, YYREEE (reference sequence). Trimming stripped 4 bases from V and 3 bases from J, with 16 bases between.

The CDR3 DNA follows: TGCGCCAGCAGCCAGAGCCGGGATGACTCCTACGAGCAGTACTTC. Protein: CASSQSRDDSYEQYF. This chain connects TRBV4-3 to TRBJ2-7; maybe TRBD2 (5 bases). The CDR3 has 15 amino acids. The germline V gene encodes CDR1 LGHNA and CDR2 YSLEER. Trimming left V 3 bases short and J 0 bases short, with 12 bases between.